What follows describes a single TCR beta chain. Its antigen is as yet unknown. This entry belongs to a study of cytomegalovirus exposure and HLA in healthy donors. Study conclusions and caveats: CMV serostatus was the only immune exposure information that was available.

After removal of 5 bases from V and 6 bases from J, the junction contained 10 bases not matched to a gene. The CDR3 runs 15 residues. Germline CDR1 MNHEY, CDR2 SMNVEV (reference sequence). The primer mix had 60 Vbeta and 13 Jbeta primers. Profiling relied on immunoSEQ multiplex PCR, and the TCRdb table lists in-frame clones only, not all of them. This sample contains some 72,000 clones. Source material: PBMCs. The chain has TRBV27 and TRBJ1-5, with TRBD1 matching over 7 bases. The receptor was isolated from a man aged 30-40 years in good health and CMV-seronegative. CDR3 sequence reads: CASSPQGRRSQPQHF. The CDR3, as DNA: TGTGCCAGCAGTCCACAGGGGAGAAGGAGTCAGCCCCAGCATTTT.